The 11 T cell receptor beta chains below all came from one sample that was sequenced in a study. TCRdb names Illumina MiSeq as the instrument used. Using fastp at Q25 and MiXCR, TCRdb reprocessed the public reads and kept productive beta chains. Every distinct CDR3 protein forms one entry, paired with its most common genes and DNA. This sample gives about 3,000 distinct CDR3 sequences in total; 9.8% of them show up just once. About 5.7% of the sample belongs to the ten largest clones. Sequencing was done on a sample of CD4+ T cells from synovial fluid. These receptors were taken from a human donor with rheumatoid arthritis.

By sample fraction, this clonotype is medium-sized. The chain carries TRBV20-1 and TRBJ2-1; perhaps TRBD2 as D (5 bases). Germline values: CDR1 DFQATT, CDR2 SNEGSKA (reference sequence). Trimming took 4 bases from V and 15 from J, leaving 19 bases between them. The CDR3 runs to 12 residues. The CDR3 here is CSAIRAEWIRFF. Written as DNA, the CDR3 is TGCAGTGCTATCCGAGCGGAGTGGATTCGGTTCTTC.

This clonotype counts as large. The gene calls are TRBV5-1 and TRBJ2-7, with 9 bases lining up with TRBD2. The J segment lost 6 bases and the V segment lost 4 bases, leaving 5 bases of the junction unmatched. Germline V gene sequence: CDR1 SGHRS, CDR2 YFSETQ. The CDR3 runs 13 residues. The DNA of the CDR3 is TGCGCCAGCAGCATAGCGGGAGTCGGCGAGCAGTACTTC. Translating gives CASSIAGVGEQYF.

This clonotype showed up many times. The V call is TRBV28, the J call TRBJ1-5; D gene ambiguous. The germline V gene has CDR1 MDHEN and CDR2 SYDVKM. The CDR3 is made up of 14 amino acids. Trimming pared 6 bases from V and 2 bases from J, leaving 11 bases between. CDR3 sequence reads: CASSAGGGNQPQHF. In DNA form, the CDR3 reads TGTGCCAGCAGCGCTGGTGGGGGCAATCAGCCCCAGCATTTT.

J is TRBJ2-7 and V is TRBV12-3 or TRBV12-4; the D gene is possibly TRBD2 (6 bases). Deletions cut 6 bases from V and 4 bases from J, with 22 bases between. The CDR3 is made up of 16 amino acids. The CDR3 nucleotides are TGTGCCAGCAGACACGGGCAGGGAAGGGGAGGTTACGAGCAGTACTTC. The encoded protein is CASRHGQGRGGYEQYF.

By sample fraction, this clonotype is medium-sized (0.01 to 0.1%). The chain links TRBV2 to TRBJ2-1; TRBD2 might be the D (5 bases). Germline CDR1 SNHLY, CDR2 FYNNEI. V was shortened by 6 bases and J by 0 bases, with 12 bases between the two germline ends. This CDR3 region has 15 residues. This CDR3 is CASSYSGSSYNEQFF. Here the CDR3 DNA reads TGTGCCAGCAGCTATTCGGGAAGCTCCTACAATGAGCAGTTCTTC.

Concerning this clonotype itself: A single base is all that separates this from a far larger clone, so a read error is likely. V usage is TRBV20-1 and J usage is TRBJ2-5; the match to TRBD2 covers 13 bases. Trimming removed 7 bases from V and 11 bases from J; junction bases left unmatched: 16. CDR3 length: 15 amino acids. Germline V gene data show CDR1 as DFQATT and CDR2 as SNEGSKA (reference sequence). CDR3 protein: CSVPAGTSGISEQYF. In DNA, the CDR3 is TGCAGTGTACCTGCCGGGACTAGCGGGATCAGTGAGCAGTACTTC.

This clonotype is labeled medium-sized. The chain uses TRBV4-1 and TRBJ2-3, with D tentatively TRBD1 (6 bases). This CDR3 has 15 amino acids. The germline V and J ends were trimmed by 0 bases and 5 bases, with 12 bases remaining between them. Germline assignment: CDR1 MGHRA and CDR2 YSYEKL. DNA of the CDR3: TGCGCCAGCAGCCAAGAGCAGGGGCAGGGAGATACGCAGTATTTT. It encodes CASSQEQGQGDTQYF.

This clonotype has only a few counts. The chain employs TRBV24-1 and TRBJ2-2; TRBD1 agrees at 9 bases. The CDR3 totals 18 residues. Trimming took 2 bases from V and 5 from J; bases not matched to a gene: 11. Germline V gene sequence: CDR1 KGHDR, CDR2 SFDVKD. The CDR3 DNA reads as TGTGCCACCAGTGATTCCCGCCGTGGACAGGGGCGGACCGGGGAGCTGTTTTTT. Protein product: CATSDSRRGQGRTGELFF.

Within the sample, this clonotype is large (0.1 to 1%). The rearrangement links TRBV20-1 to TRBJ2-7, with no clear D. V was cut by 6 bases and J by 3 bases, with 18 bases left in between. The CDR3 totals 14 residues. Germline loops: CDR1 DFQATT, CDR2 SNEGSKA (reference sequence). The CDR3 spells CSARPNFPFYEQYF. For the CDR3, the DNA is TGCAGTGCCCGGCCTAATTTTCCCTTCTACGAGCAGTACTTC.

At least ten counts were recorded for this clonotype. The chain employs TRBV15 and TRBJ2-3, with D tentatively TRBD2 (6 bases). CDR3 length: 15 residues. Trimming cost V 5 bases and J 6 bases, with 18 bases left between them. Germline V gene data show CDR1 as LNHNV and CDR2 as YYDKDF (reference sequence). CDR3 loop: CATSPIPGVGDTQYF. The CDR3 nucleotides read TGTGCCACCAGCCCTATCCCGGGAGTCGGGGATACGCAGTATTTT.

This clonotype was counted between two and nine times. DNA for the CDR3: TGTGCCAGCAGCTTACAAGGGGGAGGGGATGAGCAGTTCTTC. This translates into CASSLQGGGDEQFF. The V gene is TRBV7-3, the J gene TRBJ2-1; TRBD2 might be the D (7 bases). The CDR3 contains 14 residues. V was cut by 2 bases and J by 8 bases, with 13 bases left in between. In germline, CDR1 is SGHTA, CDR2 FQGTGA.